This T cell receptor (beta chain) was sequenced in a study of shared clonotypes between healthy human individuals. Study-level points and caveats: Since donors were few, the genetic and exposure-history diversity represented was limited. Investigators expected sequencing depth to affect clonotype sharing among donors. Non-shared clonotypes showed lower generation probabilities than clonotypes common to all four donors.

On this clone: What it binds is unknown.

The CDR3 sequence is 15 residues long. Germline trimming cut 6 bases from V and 1 base from J; bases unmatched to any gene: 6. CDR1 and CDR2 from the germline V gene are MDHEN and SYDVKM. Deep level was the assay's run setting. TCRdb's copy holds only in-frame clones and misses some; the assay was immunoSEQ multiplex PCR. The table has around 2.5 million clones, more than 85% seen once. This sequence was found in a man between 18 and 29 years old in good health. Some clones in this sample may be carry-over from other donors' samples. The sample consisted of naive CD4+ T cells from PBMCs. The subset denotes: CD45RA+ positively selected. The V gene is TRBV28, the J gene TRBJ2-7; 10 nucleotides line up with TRBD2. The CDR3 bases are TGTGCCAGCAGCCCCGGGACTAGCGTTTCCTACGAGCAGTACTTC. The encoded protein is CASSPGTSVSYEQYF.